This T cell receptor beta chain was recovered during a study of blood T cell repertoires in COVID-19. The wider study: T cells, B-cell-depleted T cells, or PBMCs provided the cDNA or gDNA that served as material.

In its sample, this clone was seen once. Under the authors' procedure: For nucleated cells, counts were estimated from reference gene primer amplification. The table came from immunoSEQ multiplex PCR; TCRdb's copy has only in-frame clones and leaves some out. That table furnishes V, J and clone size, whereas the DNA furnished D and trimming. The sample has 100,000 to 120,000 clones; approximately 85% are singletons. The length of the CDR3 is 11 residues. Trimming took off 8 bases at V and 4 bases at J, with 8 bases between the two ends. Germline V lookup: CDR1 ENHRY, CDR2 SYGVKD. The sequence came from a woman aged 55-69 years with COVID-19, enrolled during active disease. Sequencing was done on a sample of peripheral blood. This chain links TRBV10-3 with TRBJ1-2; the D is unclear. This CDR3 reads CAIERGYGYTF. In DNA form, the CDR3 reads TGTGCCATCGAGAGAGGCTATGGCTACACCTTC.